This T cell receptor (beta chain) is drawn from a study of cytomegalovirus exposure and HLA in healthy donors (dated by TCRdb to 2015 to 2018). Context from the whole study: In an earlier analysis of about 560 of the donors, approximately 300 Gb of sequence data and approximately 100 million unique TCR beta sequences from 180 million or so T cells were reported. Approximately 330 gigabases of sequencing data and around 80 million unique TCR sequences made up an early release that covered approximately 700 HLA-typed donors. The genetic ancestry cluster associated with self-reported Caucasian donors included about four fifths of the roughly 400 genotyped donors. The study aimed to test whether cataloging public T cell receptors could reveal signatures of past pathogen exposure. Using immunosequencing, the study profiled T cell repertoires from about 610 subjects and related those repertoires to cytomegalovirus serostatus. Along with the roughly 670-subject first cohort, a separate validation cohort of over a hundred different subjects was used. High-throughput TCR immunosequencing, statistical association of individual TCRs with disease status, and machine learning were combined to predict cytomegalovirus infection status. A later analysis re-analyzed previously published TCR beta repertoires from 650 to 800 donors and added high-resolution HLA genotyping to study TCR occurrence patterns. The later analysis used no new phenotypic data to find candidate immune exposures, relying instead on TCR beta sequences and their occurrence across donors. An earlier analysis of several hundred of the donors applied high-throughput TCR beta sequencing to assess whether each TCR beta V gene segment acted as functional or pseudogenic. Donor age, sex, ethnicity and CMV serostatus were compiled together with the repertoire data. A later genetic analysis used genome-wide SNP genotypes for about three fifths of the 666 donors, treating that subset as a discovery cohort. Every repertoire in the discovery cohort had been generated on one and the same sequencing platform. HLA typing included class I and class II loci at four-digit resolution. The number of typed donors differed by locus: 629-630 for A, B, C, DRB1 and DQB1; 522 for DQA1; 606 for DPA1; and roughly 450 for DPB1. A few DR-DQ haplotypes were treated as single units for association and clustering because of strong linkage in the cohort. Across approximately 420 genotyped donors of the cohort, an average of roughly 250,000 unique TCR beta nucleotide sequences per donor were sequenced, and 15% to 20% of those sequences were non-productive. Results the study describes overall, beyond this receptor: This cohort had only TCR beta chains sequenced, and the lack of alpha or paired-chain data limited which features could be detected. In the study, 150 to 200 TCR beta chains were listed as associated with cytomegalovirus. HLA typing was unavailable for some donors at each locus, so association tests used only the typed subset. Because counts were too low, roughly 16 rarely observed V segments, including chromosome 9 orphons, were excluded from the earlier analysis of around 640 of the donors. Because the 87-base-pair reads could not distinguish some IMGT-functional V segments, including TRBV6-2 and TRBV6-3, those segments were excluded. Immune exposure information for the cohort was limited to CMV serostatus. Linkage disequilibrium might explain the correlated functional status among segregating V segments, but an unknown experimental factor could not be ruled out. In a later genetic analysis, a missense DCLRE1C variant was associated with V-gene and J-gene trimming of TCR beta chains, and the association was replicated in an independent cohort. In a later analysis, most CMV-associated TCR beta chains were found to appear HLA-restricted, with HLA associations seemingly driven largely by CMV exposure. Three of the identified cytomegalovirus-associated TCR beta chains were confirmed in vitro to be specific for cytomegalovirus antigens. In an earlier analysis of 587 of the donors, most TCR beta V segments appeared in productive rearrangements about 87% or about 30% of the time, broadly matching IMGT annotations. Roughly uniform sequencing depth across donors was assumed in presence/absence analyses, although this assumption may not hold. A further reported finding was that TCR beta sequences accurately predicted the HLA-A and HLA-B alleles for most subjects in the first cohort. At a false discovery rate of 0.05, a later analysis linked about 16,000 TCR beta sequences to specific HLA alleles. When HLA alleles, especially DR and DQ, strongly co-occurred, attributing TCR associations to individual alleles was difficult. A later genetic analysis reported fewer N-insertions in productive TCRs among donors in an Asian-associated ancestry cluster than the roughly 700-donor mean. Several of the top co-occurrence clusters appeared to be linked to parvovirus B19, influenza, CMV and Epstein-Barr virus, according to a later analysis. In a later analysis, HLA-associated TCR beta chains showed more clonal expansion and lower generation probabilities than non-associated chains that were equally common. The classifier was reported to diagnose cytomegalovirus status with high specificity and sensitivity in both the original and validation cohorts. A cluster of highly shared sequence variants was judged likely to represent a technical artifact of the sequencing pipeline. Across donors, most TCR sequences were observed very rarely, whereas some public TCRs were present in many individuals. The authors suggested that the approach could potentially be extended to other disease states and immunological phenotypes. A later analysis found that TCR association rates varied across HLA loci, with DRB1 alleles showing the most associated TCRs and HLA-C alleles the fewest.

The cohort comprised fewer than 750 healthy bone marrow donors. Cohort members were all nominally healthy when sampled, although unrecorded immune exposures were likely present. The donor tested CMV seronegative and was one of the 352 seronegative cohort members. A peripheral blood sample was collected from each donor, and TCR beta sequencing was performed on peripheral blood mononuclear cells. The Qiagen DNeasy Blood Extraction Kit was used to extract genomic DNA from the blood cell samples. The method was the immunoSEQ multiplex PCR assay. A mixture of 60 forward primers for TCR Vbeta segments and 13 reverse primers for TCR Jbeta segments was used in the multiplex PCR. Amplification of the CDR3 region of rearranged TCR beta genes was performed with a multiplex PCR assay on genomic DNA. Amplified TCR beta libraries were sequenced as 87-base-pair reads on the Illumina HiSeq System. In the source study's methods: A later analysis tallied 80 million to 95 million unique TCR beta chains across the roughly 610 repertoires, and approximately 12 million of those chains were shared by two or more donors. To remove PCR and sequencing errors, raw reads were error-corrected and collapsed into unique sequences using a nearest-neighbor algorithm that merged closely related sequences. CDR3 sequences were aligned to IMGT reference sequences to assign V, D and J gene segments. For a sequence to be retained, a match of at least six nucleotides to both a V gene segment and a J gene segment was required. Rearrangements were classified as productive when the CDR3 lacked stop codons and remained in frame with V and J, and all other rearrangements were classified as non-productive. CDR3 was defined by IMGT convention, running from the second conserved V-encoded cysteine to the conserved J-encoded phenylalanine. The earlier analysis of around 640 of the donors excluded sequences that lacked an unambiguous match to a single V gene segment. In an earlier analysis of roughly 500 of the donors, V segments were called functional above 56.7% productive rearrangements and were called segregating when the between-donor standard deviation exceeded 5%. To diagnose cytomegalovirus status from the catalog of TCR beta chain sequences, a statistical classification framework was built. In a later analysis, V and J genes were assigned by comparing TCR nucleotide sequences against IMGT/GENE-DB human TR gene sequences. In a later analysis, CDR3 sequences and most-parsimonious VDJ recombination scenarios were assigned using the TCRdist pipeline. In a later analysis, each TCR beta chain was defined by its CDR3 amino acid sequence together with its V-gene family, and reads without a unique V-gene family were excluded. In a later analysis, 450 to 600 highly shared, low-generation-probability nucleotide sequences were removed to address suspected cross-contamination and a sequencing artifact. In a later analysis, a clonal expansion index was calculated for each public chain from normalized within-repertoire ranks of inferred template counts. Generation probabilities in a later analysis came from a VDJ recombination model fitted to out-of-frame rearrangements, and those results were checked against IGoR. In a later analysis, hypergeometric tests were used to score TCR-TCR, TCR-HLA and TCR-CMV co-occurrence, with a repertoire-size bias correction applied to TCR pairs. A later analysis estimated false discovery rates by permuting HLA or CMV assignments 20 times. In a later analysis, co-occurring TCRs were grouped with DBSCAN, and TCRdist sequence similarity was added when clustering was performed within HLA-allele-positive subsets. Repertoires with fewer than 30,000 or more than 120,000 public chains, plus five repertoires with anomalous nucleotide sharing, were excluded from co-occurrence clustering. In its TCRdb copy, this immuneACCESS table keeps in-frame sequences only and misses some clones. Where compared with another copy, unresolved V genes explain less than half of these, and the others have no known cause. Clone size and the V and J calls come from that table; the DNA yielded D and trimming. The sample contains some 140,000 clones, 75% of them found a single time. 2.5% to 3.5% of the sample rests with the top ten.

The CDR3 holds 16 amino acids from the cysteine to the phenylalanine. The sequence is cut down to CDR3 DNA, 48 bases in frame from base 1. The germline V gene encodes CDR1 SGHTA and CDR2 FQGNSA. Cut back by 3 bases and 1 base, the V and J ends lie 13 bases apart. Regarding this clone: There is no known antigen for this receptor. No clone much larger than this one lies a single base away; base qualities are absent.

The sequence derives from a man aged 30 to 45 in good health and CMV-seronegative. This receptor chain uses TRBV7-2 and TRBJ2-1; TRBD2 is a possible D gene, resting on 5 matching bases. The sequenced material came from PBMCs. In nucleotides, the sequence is TGTGCCAGCAGCTTGGGCAGGCGACTATCCTACAATGAGCAGTTCTTC. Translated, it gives CASSLGRRLSYNEQFF.